Below are 22 T cell receptor beta chains sequenced from a single sample in a study of Graves' ophthalmopathy and Graves' hyperthyroidism. Amplification of TCR beta CDR3 regions used RNA transcripts. HTBI primers served in a first-round RT-PCR, which a second-round multiplex PCR followed. Via MiXCR, TCRdb re-called the multiplex PCR reads, giving one row per CDR3 protein. The sample records some 240,000 distinct CDR3 sequences, around 45% being singletons. What was sequenced was peripheral blood. The receptors originated from an adult man with Graves' ophthalmopathy.

This clonotype was counted between two and nine times. V gene TRBV19 combines with J gene TRBJ1-1, with 7 bases that match TRBD1. V was pared by 9 bases and J by 4 bases, with 8 bases of the junction left unmatched. The CDR3 length is 13 residues. Germline CDR1 LNHDA, CDR2 SQIVND (reference sequence). The CDR3 DNA is TGTGCCAGCAGCCGTACAGGGGTCACTGAAGCTTTCTTT. This sequence encodes CASSRTGVTEAFF.

The chain carries TRBV29-1 and TRBJ2-5; 8 nucleotides align to TRBD1. The CDR3 totals 14 residues. The germline V gene encodes CDR1 SQVTM and CDR2 ANQGSEA. DNA for the CDR3: TGCAGTGCTCGGACAGGGCCCTACCAAGAGACCCAGTACTTC. This encodes CSARTGPYQETQYF.

The chain couples TRBV14 to TRBJ1-1; 7 nucleotides agree with TRBD1. Germline values: CDR1 SGHDN, CDR2 FVKESK. This CDR3 comprises 17 residues. After removal of 7 bases from V and 0 bases from J, the junction contained 14 bases not matched to a gene. The CDR3 sequence: CASTRISRGFMNTEAFF. The CDR3 DNA sequence: TGTGCCAGCACCAGGATCTCCAGGGGGTTCATGAACACTGAAGCTTTCTTT.

This clonotype was found a few times. The chain carries TRBV7-9 and TRBJ1-1; D uncertain. The V gene's germline CDR1 is SEHNR and CDR2 FQNEAQ (reference sequence). Trimming left V 5 bases short and J 5 bases short, with 15 bases between. There are 14 residues in the CDR3. CDR3 nucleotides: TGTGCCAGCAGCCTTGCAAATGGGGAAACTGAAGCTTTCTTT. Encoded protein: CASSLANGETEAFF.

This clonotype was seen more than once but under ten times. The chain joins TRBV9 to TRBJ2-5, with no clear D. Trimming removed 0 bases from V and 2 bases from J, with 8 bases in between. There are 14 residues in the CDR3. Per germline, CDR1 SGDLS and CDR2 YYNGEE. This chain's CDR3 is CASSVGTVQETQYF. The CDR3 DNA is TGTGCCAGCAGCGTAGGGACGGTACAAGAGACCCAGTACTTC.

Remarks on this clonotype: One end of the junction varies from germline; a read error may be responsible. The rearrangement links TRBV7-3 to TRBJ1-2; 10 nucleotides align to TRBD1. From germline, CDR1 is SGHTA and CDR2 FQGTGA. This CDR3 comprises 16 residues. This chain's CDR3 is CASSQGQGDLIYGYTF. CDR3 in DNA: TGCGCCAGCAGCCAAGGACAGGGGGATTTGATCTATGGCTACACCTTC.

This clonotype was recorded a few times. The rearrangement uses TRBV20-1 and TRBJ1-1, with TRBD1 as a possible D gene (6 bases). The CDR3 is made up of 16 amino acids. Trimming shortened V by 7 bases and J by 5 bases, and 26 bases separated the two germline ends. Germline V gene sequence: CDR1 DFQATT, CDR2 SNEGSKA (reference sequence). CDR3 region: CSVGRSGALGSTEAFF. Here the CDR3 DNA reads TGCAGTGTCGGTCGGTCGGGGGCGCTAGGATCAACTGAAGCTTTCTTT.

The chain is built from TRBV24-1 and TRBJ2-7, with TRBD1 as a possible D gene (6 bases). V lost 4 bases and J lost 4, with 16 bases in between. Germline-derived CDR1 and CDR2 are KGHDR and SFDVKD. The CDR3 is 15 residues long. Written as DNA, the CDR3 is TGTGCCACCAGTGAAGAGACAGGTGGAGGTTACGAGCAGTACTTC. Translated, it gives CATSEETGGGYEQYF.

This clonotype was detected only once. The rearrangement links TRBV2 to TRBJ1-5, with D perhaps matching TRBD1 (5 bases). Per germline, CDR1 SNHLY and CDR2 FYNNEI. The germline V and J ends were trimmed by 6 bases and 14 bases, with 17 bases remaining between them. This CDR3 has 12 amino acids. CDR3 sequence (DNA): TGTGCCAGCAGGACTAGCGAGGACAATGAGCATTTT. Its translation: CASRTSEDNEHF.

There are a few counts of this clonotype. The V gene is TRBV5-8, the J gene TRBJ2-1, with D possibly being TRBD1 (6 bases). Germline loops: CDR1 SGHTS, CDR2 YDEGEE. The CDR3 runs 15 residues. V lost 0 bases, J lost 2 bases, and 9 bases lay in between. The CDR3 spells CASSLGTEPYNEQFF. The CDR3 DNA reads TGTGCCAGCAGCTTGGGGACAGAACCCTACAATGAGCAGTTCTTC. Supplemented by reference TRBV5-8 and TRBJ2-1, the full variable domain reads EAGVTQSPTHLIKTRGQQATLRCSPISGHTSVYWYQQALGLGLQFLLWYDEGEERNRGNFPPRFSGRQFPNYSSELNVNALELEDSALYLCASSLGTEPYNEQFFGPGTRLTVL.

The genes are TRBV20-1 and TRBJ2-7, with 7 bases matching TRBD2. Trimming cost V 2 bases and J 0 bases; bases outside gene matches: 4. The CDR3 runs to 14 residues. Looked up from germline, CDR1 is DFQATT and CDR2 is SNEGSKA (reference sequence). CDR3 region: CSARLAASSYEQYF. CDR3 nucleotides: TGCAGTGCTAGACTAGCGGCCAGCTCCTACGAGCAGTACTTC.

The chain employs TRBV7-9 and TRBJ2-7; no clear D. V lost 6 bases, J lost 1 base, and 7 bases lay in between. The CDR3 spans 12 residues. The germline CDR1 and CDR2 sequences are SEHNR and FQNEAQ (reference sequence). The CDR3 is CASSFPSYEQYF. DNA for the CDR3: TGTGCCAGCAGTTTTCCTTCCTACGAGCAGTACTTC.

The table lists this clonotype with many counts. V gene TRBV20-1 combines with J gene TRBJ2-5; tentatively, D is TRBD1 or TRBD2 (5 bases each). V lost 5 bases to trimming and J lost 4 bases, with 17 bases between them. Germline CDR1 is DFQATT and CDR2 is SNEGSKA (reference sequence). The CDR3 loop spans 14 amino acids. The CDR3 DNA reads TGCAGTGCTGGAAGGGACGGTGGGGGAGAGACCCAGTACTTC. It codes for CSAGRDGGGETQYF.

Worth noting for this clonotype: This may arise from a read error, as a much more abundant clone is one base away. The conserved phenylalanine or tryptophan normally closing the CDR3 is absent here, so this likely arose from a read error. The J gene is TRBJ2-7, the V gene TRBV7-2; a possible D gene is TRBD1 (6 bases). This CDR3 spans 15 amino acids. Per the germline V gene, CDR1 is SGHTA and CDR2 is FQGNSA. Trimming shortened V by 5 bases and J by 3 bases, and 17 bases separated the two germline ends. The CDR3 DNA is TGTGCCAGCAGCATCCCGGGACACCTGAACTACGAGCAGTACATC. Amino acid sequence: CASSIPGHLNYEQYI.

This clonotype was detected many times. The chain recombines TRBV15 with TRBJ2-5; 16 nucleotides match TRBD2. In germline, CDR1 is LNHNV, CDR2 YYDKDF (reference sequence). This CDR3 is built from 18 residues. V shed 1 base, J shed 4 bases, and the junction held 6 bases outside the gene matches. CDR3 loop: CATSRVGLAGGPGETQYF. CDR3 sequence (DNA): TGTGCCACCAGCAGAGTGGGACTAGCGGGAGGGCCAGGAGAGACCCAGTACTTC.

This CDR3 reads CASSQDRYEAFF. The DNA of the CDR3 is TGCGCCAGCAGCCAGGACAGGTATGAAGCTTTCTTT. The chain combines TRBV10-2 with TRBJ1-1; 7 bases are shared with TRBD1. The CDR3 consists of 12 residues. The germline gives CDR1 WSHSY, CDR2 SAAADI. The trim removed 6 bases at V and 7 bases at J, leaving 5 bases unmatched.

The chain couples TRBV6-5 to TRBJ2-5; a weak D match, TRBD2 (5 bases). Matching the DNA end better, TRBJ2-1 makes the J call doubtful. CDR3 length equals 11 residues. Germline V gene data show CDR1 as MNHEY and CDR2 as SVGAGI. The CDR3, as DNA: TGTGCCAGCAGCTTAGGCGGGCCGCAGTTCTTC. Its protein is CASSLGGPQFF.

This clonotype has only a few counts. The chain carries TRBV19 and TRBJ2-7; D is possibly TRBD1 or TRBD2 (5 bases each). Germline loops: CDR1 LNHDA, CDR2 SQIVND (reference sequence). Trimming removed 4 bases at V and 2 bases at J, with 12 bases between. The CDR3 has 14 residues. The CDR3, as DNA: TGTGCCAGTAGTAATTCCGGGGCCACCTACGAGCAGTACTTC. Translating gives CASSNSGATYEQYF.

The rearrangement uses TRBV7-3 and TRBJ2-5, with D unclear. Trimming cost V 6 bases and J 4 bases, with 15 bases left between them. The CDR3 loop spans 14 amino acids. Germline loops: CDR1 SGHTA, CDR2 FQGTGA. CDR3 DNA: TGTGCCAGCAGTGTTCCAGGCTGGAGAGAGACCCAGTACTTC. Protein: CASSVPGWRETQYF.

This clonotype was picked up a small number of times. The V gene is TRBV5-1, the J gene TRBJ1-4; 12 nucleotides align to TRBD1. The CDR3 has 16 amino acids. CDR1 is SGHRS, CDR2 YFSETQ, per germline. With 3 bases clipped from V and 3 bases from J, the junction kept 3 bases outside the gene matches. In nucleotides, the CDR3 is TGCGCCAGCAGCTCGGGACAGGGGGCACCTAATGAAAAACTGTTTTTT. This sequence encodes CASSSGQGAPNEKLFF.

The chain uses TRBV9 and TRBJ2-7; TRBD1 matches at 7 bases. Matching the DNA end better, TRBJ2-5 makes the J call doubtful. Germline V gene lookup returns CDR1 SGDLS and CDR2 YYNGEE. The CDR3 length is 14 residues. CDR3: CASSGWDRQETQYF. The CDR3 DNA follows: TGTGCCAGCAGCGGATGGGACAGACAAGAGACCCAGTACTTC.

This clonotype was found once. The rearrangement joins TRBV12-3 or TRBV12-4 to TRBJ1-1, with a weak D call TRBD1 (6 bases). The CDR3 is made up of 17 amino acids. Trimming left V 4 bases short and J 10 bases short, with 28 bases between. CDR3: CASSSPGLGGSLGAAFF. The CDR3 DNA follows: TGTGCCAGCAGTTCACCGGGCCTCGGGGGTTCCCTGGGGGCAGCTTTCTTT.